This TCR beta chain came from a study of regulatory T cells in long-lasting Graves disease. Study-wide points: Persistent Graves' patients had lower TCR diversity than newly diagnosed ones. Persistent disease preferred TRBV28, TRBJ1-2 and TRBJ2-5; new disease, TRBV20-1 and TRBJ2-1.

For TCR beta, libraries came from iRepertoire HTBI primers and Arm-PCR of CDR3 regions. In TCRdb, the multiplex PCR reads were re-called with MiXCR into one record per CDR3 protein. The sample holds hundreds of thousands of distinct CDR3 sequences; about 16% are singletons and the top ten take approximately 25%. The germline V and J ends were trimmed by 3 bases and 11 bases, with 13 bases remaining between them. This CDR3 has 12 residues. Germline V gene data show CDR1 as MNHNS and CDR2 as SASEGT. The time point here: newly diagnosed GD, antithyroid drugs for less than 3 months. RNA isolated from PBMCs was used to make the TCR library. By American Thyroid Association guidelines, Graves' disease was diagnosed in the cohort. Ten or more counts support this clonotype. Its matching antigen is unknown. The sample was also linked to a second study, of T cells in Graves' hyperthyroidism and ophthalmopathy. That work adds: The study used the HTBI primer set for a first-round RT-PCR of the TCR CDR3.

The chain carries TRBV6-1 and TRBJ1-1; a possible D gene is TRBD1 (5 bases). Specimen: peripheral blood mononuclear cells (PBMCs), collected at new diagnosis, from a patient treated with antithyroid drugs. The TCR originated in a woman aged 40 to 65 with Graves disease. The CDR3 DNA follows: TGTGCCAGCAGTGACAGGGCGCGGGATGCTTTCTTT. Residues: CASSDRARDAFF.